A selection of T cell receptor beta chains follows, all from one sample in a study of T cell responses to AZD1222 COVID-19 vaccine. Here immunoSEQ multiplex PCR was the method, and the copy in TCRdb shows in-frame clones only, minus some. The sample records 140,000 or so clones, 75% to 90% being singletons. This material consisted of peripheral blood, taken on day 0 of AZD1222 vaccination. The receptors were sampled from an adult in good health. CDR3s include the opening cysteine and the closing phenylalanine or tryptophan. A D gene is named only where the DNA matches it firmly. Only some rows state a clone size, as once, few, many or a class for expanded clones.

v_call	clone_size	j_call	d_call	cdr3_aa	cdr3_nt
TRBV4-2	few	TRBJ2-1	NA	CASSQVPRVTDNEQFF	TGTGCCAGCAGCCAAGTACCTCGAGTTACAGACAATGAGCAGTTCTTC
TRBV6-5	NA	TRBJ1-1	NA	CASSYSRETEAFF	TGTGCCAGCAGTTACTCGCGAGAAACTGAAGCTTTCTTT
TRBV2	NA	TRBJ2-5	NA	CASSETAQETQYF	TGTGCCAGCAGTGAGACAGCCCAAGAGACCCAGTACTTC
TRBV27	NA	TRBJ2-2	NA	CASTSRPTGELFF	TGTGCCAGCACGAGCAGACCCACCGGGGAGCTGTTTTTT
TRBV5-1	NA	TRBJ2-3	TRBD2	CASSPGLAGGYAPDTQYF	TGCGCCAGCAGCCCGGGACTAGCGGGAGGGTACGCTCCCGATACGCAGTATTTT
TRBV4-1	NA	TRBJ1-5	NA	CASSQVKGRNQPQHF	TGCGCCAGCAGCCAAGTTAAAGGGCGAAATCAGCCCCAGCATTTT
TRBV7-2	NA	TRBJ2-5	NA	CASSLGTVETQYF	TGTGCCAGCAGCTTAGGGACAGTAGAGACCCAGTACTTC
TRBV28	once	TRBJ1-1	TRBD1	CASSLISGQGTNTEAFF	TGTGCCAGCAGTTTGATATCCGGACAGGGGACGAACACTGAAGCTTTCTTT
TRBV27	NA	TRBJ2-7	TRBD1	CASSFAGGYEQYF	TGTGCCAGCAGTTTTGCAGGGGGCTACGAGCAGTACTTC
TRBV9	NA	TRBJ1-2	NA	CASSDPGYGYTF	TGTGCCAGCAGCGATCCGGGGTATGGCTACACCTTC
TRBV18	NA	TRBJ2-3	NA	CASSPRWDSRADTQYF	TGTGCCAGCTCACCCCGATGGGACTCCCGGGCAGATACGCAGTATTTT
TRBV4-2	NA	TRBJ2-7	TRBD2	CASSQDLAGGSYEQYF	TGTGCCAGCAGCCAAGATTTAGCGGGGGGCTCCTACGAGCAGTACTTC
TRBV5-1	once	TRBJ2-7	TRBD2	CASSSSSGKGYEQYF	TGCGCCAGCAGCTCTAGTAGCGGGAAAGGCTACGAGCAGTACTTC
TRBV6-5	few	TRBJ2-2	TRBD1	CASQGAAYTGELFF	TGTGCCAGCCAGGGGGCGGCATACACCGGGGAGCTGTTTTTT
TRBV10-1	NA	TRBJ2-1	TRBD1	CASSESATGPRGLYNEQFF	TGCGCCAGCAGTGAGTCCGCGACAGGGCCCCGAGGATTATACAATGAGCAGTTCTTC
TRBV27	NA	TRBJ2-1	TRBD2	CASHPGGSGNEQFF	TGTGCCAGCCACCCGGGAGGGTCGGGTAATGAGCAGTTCTTC
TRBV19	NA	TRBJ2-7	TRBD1	CASSTGTGVYEQYF	TGTGCCAGTAGCACCGGGACAGGGGTCTACGAGCAGTACTTC
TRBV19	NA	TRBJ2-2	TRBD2	CASSARLAGTGELFF	TGTGCCAGTAGTGCGAGACTAGCGGGCACCGGGGAGCTGTTTTTT
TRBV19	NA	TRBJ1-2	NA	CASSIEGGDGYTF	TGTGCCAGTAGTATTGAAGGTGGGGATGGCTACACCTTC
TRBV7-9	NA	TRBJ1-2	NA	CASSLGGALDGYTF	TGTGCCAGCAGCTTAGGTGGGGCTTTAGATGGCTACACCTTC
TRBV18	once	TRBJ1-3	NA	CASSPRQGIGGNTIYF	TGTGCCAGCTCACCACGGCAGGGTATCGGAGGAAACACCATATATTTT
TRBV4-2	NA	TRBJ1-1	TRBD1	CASRRGTGAMNTEAFF	TGTGCCAGCAGACGAGGGACAGGGGCGATGAACACTGAAGCTTTCTTT
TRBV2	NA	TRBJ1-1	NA	CASSVERANTEAFF	TGTGCCAGCAGTGTCGAGAGAGCGAACACTGAAGCTTTCTTT
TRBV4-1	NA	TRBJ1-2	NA	CASKTDNYGYTF	TGCGCCAGTAAAACGGATAACTATGGCTACACCTTC
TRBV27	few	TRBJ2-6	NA	CASSRPGTGANVLTF	TGTGCCAGCAGCCGTCCAGGGACTGGGGCCAACGTCCTGACTTTC
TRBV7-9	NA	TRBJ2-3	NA	CASSRGGLSTDTQYF	TGTGCCAGCAGCAGGGGGGGACTCAGCACAGATACGCAGTATTTT
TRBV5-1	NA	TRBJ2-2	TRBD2	CASSSRTSSGELFF	TGCGCCAGCAGCTCGAGGACTAGCTCCGGGGAGCTGTTTTTT
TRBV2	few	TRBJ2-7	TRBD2	CASRGLAGSYEQYF	TGTGCCAGCAGGGGACTAGCGGGCTCCTACGAGCAGTACTTC
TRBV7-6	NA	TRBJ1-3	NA	CASSLLGPNSGNTIYF	TGTGCCAGCAGCTTACTGGGACCGAACTCTGGAAACACCATATATTTT
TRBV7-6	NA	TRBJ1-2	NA	CASSLAAGGEDYGYTF	TGTGCCAGCAGCTTAGCGGCGGGGGGCGAGGATTATGGCTACACCTTC